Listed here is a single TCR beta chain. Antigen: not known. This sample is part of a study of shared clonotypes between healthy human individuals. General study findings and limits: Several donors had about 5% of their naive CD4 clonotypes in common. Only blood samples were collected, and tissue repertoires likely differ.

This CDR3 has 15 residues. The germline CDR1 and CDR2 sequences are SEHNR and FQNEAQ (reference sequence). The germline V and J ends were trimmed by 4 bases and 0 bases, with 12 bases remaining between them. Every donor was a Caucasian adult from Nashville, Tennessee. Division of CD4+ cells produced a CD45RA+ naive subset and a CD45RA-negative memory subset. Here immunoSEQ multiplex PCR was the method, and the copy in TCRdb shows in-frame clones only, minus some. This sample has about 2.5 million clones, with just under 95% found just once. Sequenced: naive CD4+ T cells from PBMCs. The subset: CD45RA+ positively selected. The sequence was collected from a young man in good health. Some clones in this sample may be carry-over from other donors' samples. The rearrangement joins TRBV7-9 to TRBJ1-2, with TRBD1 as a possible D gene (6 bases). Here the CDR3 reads CASSSAGEANYGYTF. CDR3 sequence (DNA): TGTGCCAGCAGCTCAGCAGGGGAAGCTAACTATGGCTACACCTTC. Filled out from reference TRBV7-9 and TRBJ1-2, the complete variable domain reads DTGVSQNPRHKITKRGQNVTFRCDPISEHNRLYWYRQTLGQGPEFLTYFQNEAQLEKSRLLSDRFSAERPKGSFSTLEIQRTEQGDSAMYLCASSSAGEANYGYTFGSGTRLTVV.